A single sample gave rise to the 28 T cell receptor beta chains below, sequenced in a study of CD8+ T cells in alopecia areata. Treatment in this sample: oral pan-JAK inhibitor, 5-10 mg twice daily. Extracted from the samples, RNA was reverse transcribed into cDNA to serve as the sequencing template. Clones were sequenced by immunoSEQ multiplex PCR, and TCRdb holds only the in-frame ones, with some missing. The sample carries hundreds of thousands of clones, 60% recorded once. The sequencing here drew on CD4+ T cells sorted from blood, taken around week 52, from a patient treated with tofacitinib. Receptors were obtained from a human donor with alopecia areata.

The CDR3 DNA reads TGTGCCAGCAGCCTGGACCGGGAGTCACCCCTCCACTTT. It specifies CASSLDRESPLHF. The chain employs TRBV11-1 and TRBJ1-6, with D hard to call. V lost 5 bases and J 10 bases, leaving 12 bases between the germline ends. This CDR3 is 13 amino acids long. Germline lookup yields CDR1 SGHAT and CDR2 FQDESV (reference sequence).

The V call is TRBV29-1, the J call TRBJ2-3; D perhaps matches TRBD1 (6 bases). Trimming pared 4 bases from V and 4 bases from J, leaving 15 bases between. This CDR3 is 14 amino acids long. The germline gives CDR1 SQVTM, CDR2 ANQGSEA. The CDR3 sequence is CSVAPGQSADTQYF. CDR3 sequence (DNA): TGCAGCGTTGCCCCCGGACAGAGCGCAGATACGCAGTATTTT.

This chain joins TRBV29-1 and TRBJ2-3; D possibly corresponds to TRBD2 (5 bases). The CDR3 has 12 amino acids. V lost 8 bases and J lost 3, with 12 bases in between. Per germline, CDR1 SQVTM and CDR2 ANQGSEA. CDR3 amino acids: CSLLSGTDTQYF. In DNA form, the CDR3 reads TGCAGCCTTCTATCGGGGACAGATACGCAGTATTTT.

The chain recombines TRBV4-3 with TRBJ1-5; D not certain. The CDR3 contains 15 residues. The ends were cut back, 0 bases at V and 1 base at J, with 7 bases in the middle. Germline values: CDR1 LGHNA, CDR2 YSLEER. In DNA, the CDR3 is TGCGCCAGCAGCCAAGATTGGCAGAGCAATCAGCCCCAGCATTTT. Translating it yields CASSQDWQSNQPQHF.

CDR3 residues: CASSTADRSGNTIYF. CDR3 nucleotide sequence: TGTGCCAGCAGCACAGCGGACAGATCTGGAAACACCATATATTTT. The chain combines TRBV9 with TRBJ1-3, with D perhaps TRBD1 (6 bases). Trimming took off 4 bases at V and 1 base at J, with 12 bases between the two ends. Per the germline V gene, CDR1 is SGDLS and CDR2 is YYNGEE. The CDR3 is 15 amino acids.

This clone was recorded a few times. In DNA, the CDR3 is TGTGCCAGCAGCTACAGGGGGCTAGGTGAAAAACTGTTTTTT. Translating it yields CASSYRGLGEKLFF. The J gene is TRBJ1-4, the V gene TRBV14; 9 bases line up with TRBD1. V trimming: 5 bases; J trimming: 7 bases; junction bases outside the gene matches: 5. The germline gives CDR1 SGHDN, CDR2 FVKESK. CDR3 length equals 14 residues.

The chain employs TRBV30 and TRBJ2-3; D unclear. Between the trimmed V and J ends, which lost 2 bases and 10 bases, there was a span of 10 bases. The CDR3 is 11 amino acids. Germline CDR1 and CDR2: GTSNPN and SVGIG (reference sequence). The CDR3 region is CAWSRVEAQYF. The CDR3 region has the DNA TGTGCCTGGAGTCGAGTCGAGGCGCAGTATTTT.

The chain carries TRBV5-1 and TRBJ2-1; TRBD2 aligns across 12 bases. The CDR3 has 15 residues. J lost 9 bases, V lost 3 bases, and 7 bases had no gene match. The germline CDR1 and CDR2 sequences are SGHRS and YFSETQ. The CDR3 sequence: CASSSLAGGPVEQFF. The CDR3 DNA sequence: TGCGCCAGCAGCTCCCTAGCGGGGGGGCCTGTTGAGCAGTTCTTC. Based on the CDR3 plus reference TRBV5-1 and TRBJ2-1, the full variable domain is KAGVTQTPRYLIKTRGQQVTLSCSPISGHRSVSWYQQTPGQGLQFLFEYFSETQRNKGNFPGRFSGRQFSNSRSEMNVSTLELGDSALYLCASSSLAGGPVEQFFGPGTRLTVL.

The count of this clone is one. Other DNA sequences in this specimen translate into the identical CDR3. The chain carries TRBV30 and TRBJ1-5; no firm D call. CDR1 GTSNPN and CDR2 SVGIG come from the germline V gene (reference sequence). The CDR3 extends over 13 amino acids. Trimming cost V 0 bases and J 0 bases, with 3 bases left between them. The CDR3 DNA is TGTGCCTGGAGTGTCAGTAGCAATCAGCCCCAGCATTTT. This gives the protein CAWSVSSNQPQHF.

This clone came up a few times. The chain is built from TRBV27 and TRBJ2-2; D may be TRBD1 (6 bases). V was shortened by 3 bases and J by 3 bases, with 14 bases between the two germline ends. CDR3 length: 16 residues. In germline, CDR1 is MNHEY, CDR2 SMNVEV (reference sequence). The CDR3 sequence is CASSFKQGSHTGELFF. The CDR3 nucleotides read TGTGCCAGCAGTTTCAAACAGGGTTCGCACACCGGGGAGCTGTTTTTT.

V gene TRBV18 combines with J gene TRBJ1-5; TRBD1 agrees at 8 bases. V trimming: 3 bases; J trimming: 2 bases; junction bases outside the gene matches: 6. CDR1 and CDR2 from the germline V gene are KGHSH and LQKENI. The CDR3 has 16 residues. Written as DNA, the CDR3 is TGTGCCAGCTCACCGACAGGGGATATCGGCAATCAGCCCCAGCATTTT. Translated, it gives CASSPTGDIGNQPQHF.

The CDR3 sequence is CASSPTGGAYSPLHF. In nucleotides, the CDR3 is TGTGCCAGCAGCCCGACAGGGGGCGCGTATTCACCCCTCCACTTT. This chain links TRBV7-3 with TRBJ1-6; 10 positions agree with TRBD1. CDR3 length equals 15 residues. The J segment lost 8 bases and the V segment lost 5 bases, leaving 6 bases of the junction unmatched. Germline-derived CDR1 and CDR2 are SGHTA and FQGTGA.

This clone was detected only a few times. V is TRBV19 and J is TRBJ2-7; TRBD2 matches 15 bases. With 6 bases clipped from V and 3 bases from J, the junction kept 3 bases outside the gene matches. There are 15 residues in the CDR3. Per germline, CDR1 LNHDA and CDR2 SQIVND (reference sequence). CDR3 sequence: CASRRTSGGDYEQYF. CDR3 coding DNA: TGTGCCAGTAGGAGGACTAGCGGGGGGGACTACGAGCAGTACTTC.

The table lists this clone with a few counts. CDR3 residues: CSVRAGTVNTGELFF. Written as DNA, the CDR3 is TGCAGCGTGCGCGCGGGGACTGTGAACACCGGGGAGCTGTTTTTT. This chain joins TRBV29-1 and TRBJ2-2; D is possibly TRBD2 (6 bases). Germline V CDR1 and CDR2: SQVTM, ANQGSEA. The CDR3 loop spans 15 amino acids. V lost 6 bases, J lost 1 base, and 15 bases lay in between.

As DNA, the CDR3 is TGTGCCAGCAGGCACAAAGGGGGCGATGGGACCCAGCATTTT. Translating gives CASRHKGGDGTQHF. The chain couples TRBV4-2 to TRBJ1-5; the match to TRBD1 covers 7 bases. The ends lost 6 bases at V and 11 bases at J; junction bases unmatched: 13. The CDR3 runs to 14 residues. Germline V CDR1 and CDR2: LGHNA, YNFKEQ.

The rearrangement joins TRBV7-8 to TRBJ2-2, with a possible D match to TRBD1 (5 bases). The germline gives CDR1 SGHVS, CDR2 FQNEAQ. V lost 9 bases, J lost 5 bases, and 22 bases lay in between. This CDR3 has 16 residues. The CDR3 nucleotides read TGTGCCAGTATCCGCGGCAGGGAAATGGGAACCGGGGAGCTGTTTTTT. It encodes CASIRGREMGTGELFF. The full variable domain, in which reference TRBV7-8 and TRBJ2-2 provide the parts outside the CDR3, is GAGVSQSPRYKVAKRGQDVALRCDPISGHVSLFWYQQALGQGPEFLTYFQNEAQLDKSGLPSDRFFAERPEGSVSTLKIQRTQQEDSAVYLCASIRGREMGTGELFFGEGSRLTVL.

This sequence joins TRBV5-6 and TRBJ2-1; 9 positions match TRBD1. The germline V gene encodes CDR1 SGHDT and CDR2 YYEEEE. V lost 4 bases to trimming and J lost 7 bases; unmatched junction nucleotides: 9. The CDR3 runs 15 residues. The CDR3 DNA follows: TGTGCCAGCAGCAGCGGGACAGGGAATTGGAATGAGCAGTTCTTC. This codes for CASSSGTGNWNEQFF.

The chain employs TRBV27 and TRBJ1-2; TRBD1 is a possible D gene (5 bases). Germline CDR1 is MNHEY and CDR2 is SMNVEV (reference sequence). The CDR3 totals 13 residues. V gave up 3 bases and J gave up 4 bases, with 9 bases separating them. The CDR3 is CASSFAQGYGYTF. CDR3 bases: TGTGCCAGCAGTTTCGCGCAGGGCTATGGCTACACCTTC.

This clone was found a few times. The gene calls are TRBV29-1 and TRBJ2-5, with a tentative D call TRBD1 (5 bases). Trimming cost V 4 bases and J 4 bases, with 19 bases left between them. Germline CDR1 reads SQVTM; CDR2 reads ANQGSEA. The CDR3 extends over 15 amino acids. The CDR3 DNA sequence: TGCAGCGTTGCTCTAGACAGTAAAAAGGGAGAGACCCAGTACTTC. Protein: CSVALDSKKGETQYF.

CDR3 nucleotides: TGTGCCAGCAGTTTAAATTGGCTAAACATTCAGTACTTC. This gives the protein CASSLNWLNIQYF. The gene calls are TRBV27 and TRBJ2-4, with no clear D. The CDR3 length is 13 residues. V lost 2 bases and J lost 6, with 8 bases in between. Germline CDR1 is MNHEY and CDR2 is SMNVEV (reference sequence).

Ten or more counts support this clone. CDR3 sequence: CAISVGGGSSYEQYF. The DNA for the CDR3 is TGTGCCATCAGTGTAGGTGGAGGGTCTTCCTACGAGCAGTACTTC. The chain couples TRBV10-3 to TRBJ2-7; the D gene is possibly TRBD2 (6 bases). Germline V gene lookup returns CDR1 ENHRY and CDR2 SYGVKD. Trimming took off 4 bases at V and 1 base at J, with 14 bases between the two ends. The length of the CDR3 is 15 residues.

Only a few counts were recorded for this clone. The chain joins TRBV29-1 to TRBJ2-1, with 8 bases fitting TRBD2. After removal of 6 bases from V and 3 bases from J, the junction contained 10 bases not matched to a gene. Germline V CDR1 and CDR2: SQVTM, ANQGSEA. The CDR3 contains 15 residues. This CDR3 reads CSVGERGILYNEQFF. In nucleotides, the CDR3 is TGCAGCGTCGGCGAGCGGGGGATCCTCTACAATGAGCAGTTCTTC.

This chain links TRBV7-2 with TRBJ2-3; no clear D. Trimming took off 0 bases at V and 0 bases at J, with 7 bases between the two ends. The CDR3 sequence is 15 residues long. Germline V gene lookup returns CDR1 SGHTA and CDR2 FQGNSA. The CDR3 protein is CASSLAVLSTDTQYF. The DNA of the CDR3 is TGTGCCAGCAGCTTAGCGGTCCTAAGCACAGATACGCAGTATTTT.

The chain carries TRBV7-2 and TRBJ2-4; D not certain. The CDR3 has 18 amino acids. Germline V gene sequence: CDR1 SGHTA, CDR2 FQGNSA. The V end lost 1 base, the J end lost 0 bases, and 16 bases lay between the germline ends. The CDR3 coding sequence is TGTGCCAGCAGCTTAGTCTGGGCGGCTTCACTAGCCAAAAACATTCAGTACTTC. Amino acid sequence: CASSLVWAASLAKNIQYF.

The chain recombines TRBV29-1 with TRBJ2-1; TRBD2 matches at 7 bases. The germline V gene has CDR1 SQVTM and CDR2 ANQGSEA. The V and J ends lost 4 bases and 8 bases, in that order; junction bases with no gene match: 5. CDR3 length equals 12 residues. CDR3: CSVVAGGYEQFF. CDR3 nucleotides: TGCAGCGTTGTGGCCGGGGGGTATGAGCAGTTCTTC.

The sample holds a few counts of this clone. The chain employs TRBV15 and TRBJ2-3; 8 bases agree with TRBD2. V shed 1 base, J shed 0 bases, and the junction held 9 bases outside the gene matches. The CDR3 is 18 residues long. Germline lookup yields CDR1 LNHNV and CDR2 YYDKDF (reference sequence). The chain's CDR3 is CATSRAGGTRLSTDTQYF. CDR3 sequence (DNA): TGTGCCACCAGCAGAGCGGGAGGGACACGGTTAAGCACAGATACGCAGTATTTT. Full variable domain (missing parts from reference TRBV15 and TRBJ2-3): DAMVIQNPRYQVTQFGKPVTLSCSQTLNHNVMYWYQQKSSQAPKLLFHYYDKDFNNEADTPDNFQSRRPNTSFCFLDIRSPGLGDTAMYLCATSRAGGTRLSTDTQYFGPGTRLTVL.

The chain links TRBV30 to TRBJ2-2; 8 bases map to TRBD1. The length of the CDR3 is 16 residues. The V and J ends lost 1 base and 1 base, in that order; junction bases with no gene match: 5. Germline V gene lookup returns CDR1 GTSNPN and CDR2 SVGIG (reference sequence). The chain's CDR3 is CAWSGRTGRNTGELFF. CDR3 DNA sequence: TGTGCCTGGAGTGGGAGGACAGGGCGGAACACCGGGGAGCTGTTTTTT. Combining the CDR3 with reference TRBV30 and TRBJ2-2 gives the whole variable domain SQTIHQWPATLVQPVGSPLSLECTVEGTSNPNLYWYRQAAGRGLQLLFYSVGIGQISSEVPQNLSASRPQDRQFILSSKKLLLSDSGFYLCAWSGRTGRNTGELFFGEGSRLTVL.

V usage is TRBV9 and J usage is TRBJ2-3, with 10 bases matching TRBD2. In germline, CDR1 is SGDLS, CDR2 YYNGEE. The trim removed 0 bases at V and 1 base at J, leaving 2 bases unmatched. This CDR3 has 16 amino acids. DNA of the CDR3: TGTGCCAGCAGCGTAGGTGGGACTAGCGGCACAGATACGCAGTATTTT. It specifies CASSVGGTSGTDTQYF.